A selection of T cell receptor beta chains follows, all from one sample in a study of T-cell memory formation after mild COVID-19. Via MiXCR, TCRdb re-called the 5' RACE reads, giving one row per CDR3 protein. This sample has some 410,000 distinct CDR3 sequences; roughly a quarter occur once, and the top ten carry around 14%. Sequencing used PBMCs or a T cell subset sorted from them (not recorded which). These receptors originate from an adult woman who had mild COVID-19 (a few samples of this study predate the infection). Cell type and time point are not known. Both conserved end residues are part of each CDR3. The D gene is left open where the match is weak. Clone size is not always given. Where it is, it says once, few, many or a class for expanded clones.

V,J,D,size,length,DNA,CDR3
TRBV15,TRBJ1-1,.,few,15,TGTGCCACCAGCGGCTGGACAGCGATGAACACTGAAGCTTTCTTT,CATSGWTAMNTEAFF
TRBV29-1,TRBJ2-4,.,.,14,TGCAGCGTTGCCACCGGTACAGCCAAAAACATTCAGTACTTC,CSVATGTAKNIQYF
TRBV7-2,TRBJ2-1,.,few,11,TGTGCCAGCCGCACGGGCAATGAGCAGTTCTTC,CASRTGNEQFF
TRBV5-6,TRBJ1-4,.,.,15,TGTGCCAGCAGCTTTTACGCAGGGTTGGGAGAAAAACTGTTTTTT,CASSFYAGLGEKLFF
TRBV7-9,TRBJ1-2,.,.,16,TGTGCCAGCAGCTCCTCCTCCGGGTACGCTAACTATGGCTACACCTTC,CASSSSSGYANYGYTF
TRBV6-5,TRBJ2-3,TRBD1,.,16,TGTGCCAGCAGTTACTCGGACAGGGGAATCACAGATACGCAGTATTTT,CASSYSDRGITDTQYF
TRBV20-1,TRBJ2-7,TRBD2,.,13,TGCAGTGCTCCGGGAGGGCCCATCCGAGAGCAGTACTTC,CSAPGGPIREQYF
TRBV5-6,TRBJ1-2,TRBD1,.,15,TGTGCCAGCAGCTTGGCACAGGACAGGGGGCCTGGCTACACCTTC,CASSLAQDRGPGYTF
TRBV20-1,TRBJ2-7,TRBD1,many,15,TGCAGTGCTAGGGACCACAGGGGTCCGGGGTACGAGCAGTACTTC,CSARDHRGPGYEQYF
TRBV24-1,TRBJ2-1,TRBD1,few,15,TGTGCCACCAGTGATTTGGACAGGGATCGAGATGAGCAGTTCTTC,CATSDLDRDRDEQFF
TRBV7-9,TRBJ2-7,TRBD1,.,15,TGTGCCAGCAGCTTATTAGGGACAGGGGACTACGAGCAGTACTTC,CASSLLGTGDYEQYF
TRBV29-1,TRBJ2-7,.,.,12,TGCAGCGTTGTAGCCAGGGCACGCGAGCAGTACTTC,CSVVARAREQYF
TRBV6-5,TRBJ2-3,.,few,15,TGTGCCAGCAGTTACCGACAGACCAAAATGGATACGCAGTATTTT,CASSYRQTKMDTQYF
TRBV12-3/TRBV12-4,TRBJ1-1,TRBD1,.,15,TGTGCCAGCAGTTTAGAGGGGACAGGGAACACTGAAGCTTTCTTT,CASSLEGTGNTEAFF
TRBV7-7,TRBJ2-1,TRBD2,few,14,TGTGCTAGCAGCTTAGCGGGGACTAGCGGGGAGCAGTTCTTC,CASSLAGTSGEQFF
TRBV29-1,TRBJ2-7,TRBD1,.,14,TGCAGCGTTGAAGGGACAGGACTCGTCAACGAGCAGTACTTC,CSVEGTGLVNEQYF
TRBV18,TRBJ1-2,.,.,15,TGTGCCAGCTCACCGGGGGCCTTGGAGGGCTATGGCTACACCTTC,CASSPGALEGYGYTF
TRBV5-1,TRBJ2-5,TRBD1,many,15,TGCGCCAGCAGCTCCCGACAGGGATCCCAAGAGACCCAGTACTTC,CASSSRQGSQETQYF
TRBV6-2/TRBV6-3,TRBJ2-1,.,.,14,TGTGCCAGCAGTTATCTTGGGGATTACAATGAGCAGTTCTTC,CASSYLGDYNEQFF
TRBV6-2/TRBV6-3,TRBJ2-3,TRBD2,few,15,TGTGCCAGCATTAAGACTAGCGGGGGCTTGCATACGCAGTATTTT,CASIKTSGGLHTQYF
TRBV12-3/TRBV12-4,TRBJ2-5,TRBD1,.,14,TGTGCCAGCACTAAACAGGGGATCCAGGAGACCCAGTACTTC,CASTKQGIQETQYF
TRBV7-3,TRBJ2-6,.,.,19,TGTGCCAGCAGCTTAAGAGGGACCGGATCCTACTCTGGGGCCAACGTCCTGACTTTC,CASSLRGTGSYSGANVLTF
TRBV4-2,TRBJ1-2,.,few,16,TGTGCCAGCAGCCAAGAAGGCCACAGGGAAGAGGGTGGCTACACCTTC,CASSQEGHREEGGYTF
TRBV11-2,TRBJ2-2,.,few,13,TGTGCCAGCAGCTTTGTAGAAGGGGGGGAGCTGTTTTTT,CASSFVEGGELFF
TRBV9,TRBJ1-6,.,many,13,TGTGCCAGCAGCTTTGGGGGTAATTCACCCCTCCACTTT,CASSFGGNSPLHF
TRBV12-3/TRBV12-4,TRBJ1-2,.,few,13,TGTGCCAGCAGTTTAGACAGGGTCGATGGCTACACCTTC,CASSLDRVDGYTF
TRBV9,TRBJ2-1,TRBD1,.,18,TGTGCCAGCAACGGACAGGGGGGAGGCCCAGCCTCCTACAATGAGCAGTTCTTC,CASNGQGGGPASYNEQFF
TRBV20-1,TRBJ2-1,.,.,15,TGCAGTGCTAGAGATACTAGGACACGATACAATGAGCAGTTCTTC,CSARDTRTRYNEQFF
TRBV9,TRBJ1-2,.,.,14,TGTGCCAGCAGCGTAGACGGGGGTAACTATGGCTACACCTTC,CASSVDGGNYGYTF
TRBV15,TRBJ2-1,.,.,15,TGTGCCACCAGCAGAGAACGGGGGGCAAGGAATGAGCAGTTCTTC,CATSRERGARNEQFF
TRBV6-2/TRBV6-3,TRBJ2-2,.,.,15,TGTGCCAGCAGTTACAGTCTGCAGGGCGTCGGGGAGCTGTTTTTT,CASSYSLQGVGELFF
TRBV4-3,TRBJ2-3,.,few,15,TGCGCCAGCAGCCTTAGCGGCAAAAGGATAGATACGCAGTATTTT,CASSLSGKRIDTQYF
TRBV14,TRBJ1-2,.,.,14,TGTGCCAGCAGCCACTTTGGAGATTCCTATGGCTACACCTTC,CASSHFGDSYGYTF
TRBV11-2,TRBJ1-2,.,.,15,TGTGCCAGCAGCTTAAGGAGCAGTTCTACCTATGGCTACACCTTC,CASSLRSSSTYGYTF
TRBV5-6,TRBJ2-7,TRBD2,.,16,TGTGCCAGCAGCTTGGGATCAGCGGGAGGGAGCTACGAGCAGTACTTC,CASSLGSAGGSYEQYF
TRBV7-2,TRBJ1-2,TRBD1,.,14,TGTGCCAGCAGCTCCTGGGACAGCAACTATGGCTACACCTTC,CASSSWDSNYGYTF
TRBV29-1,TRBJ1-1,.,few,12,TGCAGCGTTGAAAAGGGGTGGACTGAAGCTTTCTTT,CSVEKGWTEAFF
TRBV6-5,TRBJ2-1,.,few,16,TGTGCCAGCCATACCCCCTTGGGCAGCTCCTACAATGAGCAGTTCTTC,CASHTPLGSSYNEQFF
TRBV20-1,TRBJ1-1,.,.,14,TGCAGTGCTCTTGACCCGACGAGGGACACTGAAGCTTTCTTT,CSALDPTRDTEAFF
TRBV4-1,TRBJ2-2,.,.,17,TGCGCCAGCATCCAAGATAGGGGCAGGCTCAACACCGGGGAGCTGTTTTTT,CASIQDRGRLNTGELFF
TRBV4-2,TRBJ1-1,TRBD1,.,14,TGTGCCAGCAGAAACAGGGGAGGGAGCACTGAAGCTTTCTTT,CASRNRGGSTEAFF
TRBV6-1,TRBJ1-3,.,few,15,TGTGCCAGCAGTTCACAAACAGGGACTGGAAACACCATATATTTT,CASSSQTGTGNTIYF
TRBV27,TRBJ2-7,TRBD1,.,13,TGTGCCAGCAGTCCCCGGACAGGGGGCGAGCAGTACTTC,CASSPRTGGEQYF
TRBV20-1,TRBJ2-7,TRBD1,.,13,TGCAGTGCGCGGACAGGGTGGGGATACGAGCAGTACTTC,CSARTGWGYEQYF